The clone carrying this TCR beta chain was picked up many times. Germline is not matched at one junction end, which may reflect a read error. The sample is drawn from a study of T cells in Graves' hyperthyroidism and ophthalmopathy. On the study more broadly: Peripheral blood was acquired at first diagnosis, ahead of any therapy whatsoever.

Researchers amplified the TCR beta CDR3 regions from RNA transcripts. The HTBI set primed first-round TCR CDR3 RT-PCR. MiXCR was run by TCRdb on the multiplex PCR reads, yielding one entry per CDR3 protein. The sample lists approximately 570,000 distinct CDR3 sequences; 15% to 20% were seen once. Criteria for exclusion of patients were uncontrolled infection, other autoimmune disease, pregnancy or lactation. This CDR3 has 14 amino acids. Germline loops: CDR1 SGHRS, CDR2 YFSETQ. The sequencing sample was made of blood. V is TRBV5-1 and J is TRBJ1-3, with a tentative D call TRBD1 (6 bases). This sequence was found in a man aged 35 to 55 with Graves' ophthalmopathy. The CDR3 sequence is CASSQGGSGNTIYF. The CDR3 DNA sequence: TGTGCCAGCAGCCAAGGGGGGTCTGGAAACACCATATATTTT.